Listed below are T cell receptor beta chains from one sample, sequenced in a study of blood T cell repertoires in COVID-19. Clones were sequenced by immunoSEQ multiplex PCR, and TCRdb holds only the in-frame ones, with some missing. The repertoire includes over 75,000 clones, roughly 89% of them detected once, and more than 3.5% sits in the top ten. The sequenced sample was peripheral blood. The origin of the receptors is a human donor with COVID-19, enrolled during active disease. The donor label of this sample is uncertain. Each CDR3 is given with its conserved first and last residue. The D gene is left open where the match is weak. Clone sizes are given selectively: once, few, many, or a class where the clone is expanded.

d_call	j_call	clone_size	cdr3_length	v_call	cdr3_nt	cdr3_aa
TRBD1	TRBJ2-6	NA	17	TRBV5-1	TGCGCCAGCAGCCCTGGACAGGGGGTCTCTGGGGCCAACGTCCTGACTTTC	CASSPGQGVSGANVLTF
NA	TRBJ2-7	NA	13	TRBV19	TGTGCCAGTAGTAACGGAGGCACCTACGAGCAGTACTTC	CASSNGGTYEQYF
NA	TRBJ2-7	medium-sized	13	TRBV12-3/TRBV12-4	TGTGCCAGCAGTGGGGAGATAGGCTACGAGCAGTACTTC	CASSGEIGYEQYF
NA	TRBJ2-3	NA	18	TRBV7-3	TGTGCCAGCAGCTTAAAGGGGTACGGGGGTCCCCCCACAGATACGCAGTATTTT	CASSLKGYGGPPTDTQYF
NA	TRBJ1-4	NA	11	TRBV19	TGTGCCAGTAGTGCCGAGGGAAAACTGTTTTTT	CASSAEGKLFF
TRBD2	TRBJ2-2	NA	19	TRBV5-4	TGTGCCAGCAGCCGACCCCTCGGACTAGCGGGGGGGGAGGCCGGGGAGCTGTTTTTT	CASSRPLGLAGGEAGELFF
NA	TRBJ2-5	NA	14	TRBV5-4	TGTGCCAGCAGCCGAAAAGACAGCCAAGAGACCCAGTACTTC	CASSRKDSQETQYF
TRBD2	TRBJ2-3	NA	15	TRBV7-6	TGTGCCAGCAGCTTTAGCGGGGGGCCGGCAGATACGCAGTATTTT	CASSFSGGPADTQYF
NA	TRBJ1-3	few	16	TRBV7-6	TGTGCCAGCAGCCATCATTATACAGATTCTGGAAACACCATATATTTT	CASSHHYTDSGNTIYF
TRBD1	TRBJ1-2	NA	17	TRBV5-1	TGCGCCAGCAGCCAATCAGCGGAAGGGGGCGCTGACCATGGCTACACCTTC	CASSQSAEGGADHGYTF
NA	TRBJ2-7	once	13	TRBV5-1	TGCGCCAGCAGCGTGACTAGTCGGAACGAGCAGTACTTC	CASSVTSRNEQYF
NA	TRBJ2-7	NA	18	TRBV3-1/TRBV3-2	TGTGCCAGCAGCCACCCTTTAGATTTAGGGGGGAGGGCCTACGAGCAGTACTTC	CASSHPLDLGGRAYEQYF
NA	TRBJ2-7	NA	16	TRBV24-1	TGTGCCACCAGTGATTTGCCCTACCACAGGGACCACGAGCAGTACTTC	CATSDLPYHRDHEQYF
TRBD2	TRBJ2-7	NA	14	TRBV3-1/TRBV3-2	TGTGCCAGCACCCTAGCGGGAGTTAAGAACGAGCAGTACTTC	CASTLAGVKNEQYF
NA	TRBJ1-2	NA	11	TRBV30	TGTGCCTGGAGTGGAGGGTCTGGCTACACCTTC	CAWSGGSGYTF
TRBD1	TRBJ1-4	NA	14	TRBV19	TGTGCCAGTAGGGGCGGGACAGGGGCCGAAAAACTGTTTTTT	CASRGGTGAEKLFF
NA	TRBJ1-2	few	14	TRBV18	TGTGCCAGCTCACCAGCGACTCTCACGGGTGGCTACACCTTC	CASSPATLTGGYTF
NA	TRBJ2-4	NA	15	TRBV5-1	TGCGCCAGCAGCTTGGCCGTCAGAATGGAGAACATTCAGTACTTC	CASSLAVRMENIQYF
NA	TRBJ2-5	once	15	TRBV2	TGTGCCAGCAGTGCCCCGACGCGGGGTCAAGAGACCCAGTACTTC	CASSAPTRGQETQYF
TRBD2	TRBJ2-1	NA	14	TRBV10-3	TGTGCCATGGGCGGGAGGCCAAGAGACAATGAGCAGTTCTTC	CAMGGRPRDNEQFF
TRBD2	TRBJ2-5	NA	16	TRBV10-1	TGCGCCAGCAGTGAGTCTTTAGCGGGGGCCCAAGAGACCCAGTACTTC	CASSESLAGAQETQYF
NA	TRBJ1-4	NA	16	TRBV7-9	TGTGCCAGCAGCCTCCAGGGTGGCGGATTGGATGAAAAACTGTTTTTT	CASSLQGGGLDEKLFF
NA	TRBJ2-7	NA	13	TRBV2	TGTGCCAGCAGTGAACCGGACAACTACGAGCAGTACTTC	CASSEPDNYEQYF
NA	TRBJ1-2	NA	12	TRBV25-1	TGTGCCAGCAGTCCGGGGGATAAGGGCTACACCTTC	CASSPGDKGYTF
NA	TRBJ1-5	once	16	TRBV21-1	TGTGCCAGCAGCAACTGCAACCGGGGGGGAAGTCAGCCCCAGCATTTT	CASSNCNRGGSQPQHF
TRBD1	TRBJ1-1	NA	16	TRBV10-2	TGCGCCAGCAGTGACTGGGACAGGGGGCTGAACACTGAAGCTTTCTTT	CASSDWDRGLNTEAFF
NA	TRBJ1-3	NA	16	TRBV7-9	TGTGCCAGCAGCCCCCCAGGTGACAGCTCTGGAAACACCATATATTTT	CASSPPGDSSGNTIYF
NA	TRBJ2-1	NA	13	TRBV5-1	TGCGCCAGCAGCTTGGGGCGGAACAATGAGCAGTTCTTC	CASSLGRNNEQFF
NA	TRBJ1-1	NA	10	TRBV20-1	TGCAGAGCCGTGAACACTGAAGCTTTCTTT	CRAVNTEAFF
NA	TRBJ2-1	NA	13	TRBV10-2	TGCGCCAGCAGTGCCCCTGGACTCGATGAGCAGTTCTTC	CASSAPGLDEQFF